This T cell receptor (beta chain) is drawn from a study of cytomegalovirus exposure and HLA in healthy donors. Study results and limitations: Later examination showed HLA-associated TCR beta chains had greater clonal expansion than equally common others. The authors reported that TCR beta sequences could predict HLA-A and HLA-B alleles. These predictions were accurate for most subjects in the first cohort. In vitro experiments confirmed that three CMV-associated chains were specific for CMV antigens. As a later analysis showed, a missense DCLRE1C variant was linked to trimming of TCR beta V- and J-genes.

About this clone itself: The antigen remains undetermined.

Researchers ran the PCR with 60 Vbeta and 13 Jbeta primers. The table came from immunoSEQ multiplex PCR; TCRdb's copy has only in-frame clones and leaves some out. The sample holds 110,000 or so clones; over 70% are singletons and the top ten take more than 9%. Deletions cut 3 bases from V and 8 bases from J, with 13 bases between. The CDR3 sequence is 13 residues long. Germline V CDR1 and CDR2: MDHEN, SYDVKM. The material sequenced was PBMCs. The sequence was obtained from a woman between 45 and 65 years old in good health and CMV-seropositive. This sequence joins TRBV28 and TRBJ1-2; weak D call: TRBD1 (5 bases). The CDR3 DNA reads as TGTGCCAGCAGTTTCGGAGGGGTTCAGGGCTACACCTTC. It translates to CASSFGGVQGYTF.